Listed here are 2 T cell receptor beta chains from one sample, sequenced in a study of control samples from healthy donors and cancer patients. Produced via immunoSEQ multiplex PCR; TCRdb's table is partial and in-frame only. The sample records tens of thousands of clones, around 90% being singletons. The sample consisted of PBMCs. The receptors were sampled from a man in his forties with colorectal cancer.

The chain links TRBV5-1 to TRBJ2-7, with 9 bases fitting TRBD2. This CDR3 spans 15 amino acids. Per germline, CDR1 SGHRS and CDR2 YFSETQ. The ends lost 1 base at V and 5 bases at J; junction bases unmatched: 7. The CDR3 here is CASSLWAGGPNEQYF. In DNA form, the CDR3 reads TGCGCCAGCAGCTTGTGGGCGGGAGGGCCTAACGAGCAGTACTTC.

This chain joins TRBV6-5 and TRBJ1-6; D unclear. The CDR3 runs 14 residues. Per the germline V gene, CDR1 is MNHEY and CDR2 is SVGAGI. V lost 6 bases and J lost 8, with 14 bases in between. The CDR3 sequence: CASRFGRLHSPLHF. The CDR3 coding sequence is TGTGCCAGCAGGTTCGGGAGGCTTCATTCACCCCTCCACTTT.